This record concerns one T cell receptor (beta chain) sequence. This clone was seen a single time. Its antigen specificity is not known. At one boundary the junction diverges from the germline segment, which might be a read error. CDR1 and CDR2 (SEHNR, FQNEAQ) derive from the germline V gene (reference sequence). Its CDR3 holds 16 amino acids, cysteine through phenylalanine. Only the CDR3 DNA stays, 48 bases, in frame from base 1. This record belongs to a study of cytomegalovirus exposure and HLA in healthy donors (dated by TCRdb to about 2017). Background on the whole study: An earlier analysis of roughly 570 of the donors reported around 280 Gb of sequence data and 117 million unique TCR beta sequences obtained from around 170 million T cells. On average, around 200,000 unique TCR beta nucleotide sequences were sequenced per donor among some 430 genotyped donors of the cohort, with 15% to 20% of those sequences being non-productive. To study patterns of TCR occurrence, a later analysis re-analyzed previously published TCR beta repertoires from several hundred donors and added high-resolution HLA genotyping. The genetic ancestry cluster associated with self-reported Caucasian donors included 70% to 85% of the roughly 400 genotyped donors. Donor age, sex, ethnicity and CMV serostatus were compiled together with the repertoire data. Genome-wide SNP genotypes for about 65% of the 666 donors were used in a later genetic analysis, which treated that subset as a discovery cohort. To predict cytomegalovirus infection status, the study brought together high-throughput TCR immunosequencing, statistical association of individual TCRs with disease status, and machine learning. The study aimed to test whether signatures of past pathogen exposure could be identified by cataloging public T cell receptors. Both class I and class II loci were covered by HLA typing, at four-digit resolution. The study used immunosequencing to profile the T cell repertoires of under 700 subjects and linked those repertoires to cytomegalovirus serostatus. In addition to the first cohort of 500 to 850 subjects, a separate validation cohort of approximately 130 different subjects was used. The number of donors typed differed by locus, with roughly 629-640 for A, B, C, DRB1 and DQB1, around 500 for DQA1, some 570 for DPA1, and some 440 for DPB1. An early release that covered some 630 HLA-typed donors contained about 290 gigabases of sequencing data and about 93 million unique TCR sequences. Roughly 5 DR-DQ haplotypes were handled as single units for association and clustering because linkage in the cohort was strong. Rather than using new phenotypic data, the later analysis identified candidate immune exposures from TCR beta sequences and from how often those sequences occurred across donors. To decide whether each TCR beta V gene segment behaved as functional or pseudogenic, an earlier analysis of nearly 600 of the donors relied on high-throughput TCR beta sequencing. All discovery cohort repertoires had been generated using a single sequencing platform.

The cohort consisted of 650 to 850 healthy bone marrow donors. Cohort members were all nominally healthy when sampled, although unrecorded immune exposures were likely present. The donor tested CMV seropositive, placing the donor among the roughly 270 seropositive members of the cohort. Each donor provided a peripheral blood sample, and peripheral blood mononuclear cells were used for TCR beta sequencing. Genomic DNA extraction from the blood cell samples was performed with the Qiagen DNeasy Blood Extraction Kit. The paper's findings and limits, for the study overall: In a later analysis, HLA-associated TCR beta chains were found to be more clonally expanded and to have lower generation probabilities than equally common non-associated chains. A later genetic analysis associated a missense DCLRE1C variant with V-gene and J-gene trimming of TCR beta chains, and an independent cohort replicated the association. Over 15 rarely observed V segments, including chromosome 9 orphons, were excluded from the earlier analysis of some 590 of the donors because counts were too low. Several of the top co-occurrence clusters appeared to be linked to parvovirus B19, influenza, CMV and Epstein-Barr virus, according to a later analysis. The 87-base-pair reads could not distinguish some IMGT-functional V segments, including TRBV6-2 and TRBV6-3, so those segments were excluded. Presence/absence analyses assumed roughly uniform sequencing depth across donors, an assumption that may not hold. A group of highly shared sequence variants was considered likely to be a technical artifact of the sequencing pipeline. A further reported finding was that TCR beta sequences accurately predicted the HLA-A and HLA-B alleles for most subjects in the first cohort. It was suggested by the authors that the approach could potentially be generalized to other disease states and immunological phenotypes. In vitro tests confirmed that a few of the cytomegalovirus-associated TCR beta chains recognize cytomegalovirus antigens. In this cohort, only TCR beta chains were sequenced, and detectable features were limited by the absence of alpha or paired-chain data. Strong co-occurrence of HLA alleles, especially DR and DQ, made assigning TCR associations to individual alleles difficult. The classifier was reported to diagnose cytomegalovirus status with high specificity and sensitivity in both the original and validation cohorts. An earlier analysis of approximately 540 of the donors showed that most TCR beta V segments appeared in productive rearrangements either about 87% or about 30% of the time, which broadly matched IMGT annotations. Most TCR sequences were seen in very few donors, while some public TCRs were found in many individuals. Because HLA typing was unavailable for some donors at each locus, only the typed subset was used in association tests. According to a later genetic analysis, donors in an Asian-associated ancestry cluster had fewer N-insertions in productive TCRs than the roughly 700-donor mean. Linkage disequilibrium might explain the correlated functional status among segregating V segments, but an unknown experimental factor could not be ruled out. Specific HLA alleles were associated with 15,000 to 20,000 TCR beta sequences at a false discovery rate of 0.05 in a later analysis. In a later analysis, TCR association rates were found to vary across HLA loci, with the most associated TCRs seen for DRB1 alleles and the fewest for HLA-C alleles. In a later analysis, most CMV-associated TCR beta chains were found to appear HLA-restricted, with HLA associations seemingly driven largely by CMV exposure. For the cohort, immune exposure information was limited to CMV serostatus. A total of 150 or so TCR beta chains were listed by the study as associated with cytomegalovirus.

Libraries were constructed by the immunoSEQ multiplex PCR assay. A mixture of 60 forward primers for TCR Vbeta segments and 13 reverse primers for TCR Jbeta segments was used in the multiplex PCR. The CDR3 region of rearranged TCR beta genes was amplified from genomic DNA by a multiplex PCR assay. The Illumina HiSeq System was used to sequence the amplified TCR beta libraries as 87-base-pair reads. Under the source paper's analysis protocol: In a later analysis, roughly 80 million unique TCR beta chains were counted across the roughly 670 repertoires, and roughly 10 million of these chains were shared by at least two donors. To remove PCR and sequencing errors, raw reads were error-corrected and collapsed into unique sequences using a nearest-neighbor algorithm that merged closely related sequences. Alignment of CDR3 sequences to IMGT reference sequences was used to assign V, D and J gene segments. Each retained sequence needed at least a six-nucleotide match to both a V gene segment and a J gene segment. A rearrangement was called productive if the CDR3 had no stop codons and remained in frame with V and J, and every other rearrangement was called non-productive. CDR3 was defined by IMGT convention, running from the second conserved V-encoded cysteine to the conserved J-encoded phenylalanine. Sequences without an unambiguous match to a single V gene segment were excluded from the earlier analysis of about 600 of the donors. An earlier analysis of several hundred of the donors classified V segments as functional when productive rearrangements were above 56.7% and as segregating when the standard deviation between donors was above 5%. A statistical classification framework was built to diagnose cytomegalovirus status from the catalog of TCR beta chain sequences. In a later analysis, V and J genes were assigned by comparing TCR nucleotide sequences against IMGT/GENE-DB human TR gene sequences. In a later analysis, CDR3 sequences and most-parsimonious VDJ recombination scenarios were assigned using the TCRdist pipeline. In a later analysis, each TCR beta chain was defined by its CDR3 amino acid sequence together with its V-gene family, and reads lacking a unique V-gene family were excluded. To address suspected cross-contamination and a sequencing artifact, a later analysis removed a few hundred highly shared, low-generation-probability nucleotide sequences. For each public chain, a later analysis derived a clonal expansion index from normalized ranks of inferred template counts within each repertoire. A later analysis computed generation probabilities with a VDJ recombination model fitted to out-of-frame rearrangements, and checked the results against IGoR. Hypergeometric tests were used in a later analysis to score TCR-TCR, TCR-HLA and TCR-CMV co-occurrence, with a repertoire-size bias correction applied to the TCR pairs. A later analysis estimated false discovery rates by permuting HLA or CMV assignments 20 times. In a later analysis, co-occurring TCRs were grouped with DBSCAN, and TCRdist sequence similarity was added when clustering was performed within HLA-allele-positive subsets. For co-occurrence clustering, repertoires with fewer than 30,000 or more than 120,000 public chains were excluded, along with five repertoires with anomalous nucleotide sharing. TCRdb re-hosts the immuneACCESS table, in-frame sequences only. Its copies lack some clones; in the studies checked, an unresolved V gene accounts for under half of them, and the cause for the rest is not known. V and J calls and clone size follow that table, whereas D and trimming were derived from the DNA. For this sample the table gives fewer than 150,000 clones, of which roughly 80% were detected only once. The biggest ten clones account for 4.5% to 5% of the sample.

The source is a man aged 50-60 years in good health and CMV-seropositive. The chain employs TRBV7-9 and TRBJ2-7; 8 central nucleotides agree with TRBD1. Sequencing was carried out using PBMCs. The bases are TGTTCCAGCAGCTTTAGGCAGACAGGGGTCTCCTACGAGCAGTACTTC. Its protein is CSSSFRQTGVSYEQYF.